This entry lists 5 T cell receptor beta chains sequenced from one sample in a study of shared clonotypes between healthy human individuals. TCRdb keeps only in-frame clones here, not all; method: immunoSEQ multiplex PCR. This table has about 2,100,000 clones, approximately 94% appearing once. Cells designated naive CD8 were CD45RO-negative and were positively selected for CCR7, with terminally differentiated effector memory CD45RA+ cells excluded. Sequencing was carried out using naive CD8+ T cells from PBMCs. The receptors were gathered from a man younger than 35 in good health. Some clones in this sample may be carry-over from other donors' samples.

This clone was recorded only once. The V gene is TRBV7-7, the J gene TRBJ2-1; 8 nucleotides agree with TRBD2. J was trimmed by 13 bases and V by 8 bases; bases with no gene match: 4. Germline values: CDR1 SSHAT, CDR2 FNYEAQ (reference sequence). The CDR3 consists of 10 residues. CDR3 sequence (DNA): TGTGCCAGCCGGGAGGGCCGCCAGTTCTTC. Translated, it gives CASREGRQFF.

The chain recombines TRBV7-8 with TRBJ1-5; perhaps TRBD1 as D (5 bases). This CDR3 is 16 amino acids long. Trimming removed 5 bases at V and 4 bases at J, with 18 bases between. Germline CDR1 is SGHVS and CDR2 is FQNEAQ. CDR3 sequence: CASSLRAGIINQPQHF. The DNA for the CDR3 is TGTGCCAGCAGCCTACGGGCAGGGATCATTAATCAGCCCCAGCATTTT.

This chain's CDR3 is CASSRRRGQGNPGEQYF. CDR3 nucleotide sequence: TGTGCCAGCAGCCGTCGCCGGGGACAGGGTAATCCAGGCGAGCAGTACTTC. This sequence joins TRBV21-1 and TRBJ2-7; no check of the table's D call, TRBD1, against the DNA was made. TRBV21-1 is listed as a pseudogene. The CDR3 has 17 amino acids.

In its sample, this clone was seen once. The rearrangement joins TRBV5-1 to TRBJ2-7; D gene ambiguous. V was pared by 0 bases and J by 9 bases, with 16 bases between. The CDR3 covers 14 residues. The V gene's germline CDR1 is SGHRS and CDR2 YFSETQ. DNA of the CDR3: TGCGCCAGCAGCTTGGCCGTGGCTAACTTCGGGCAGTACTTC. Its protein product is CASSLAVANFGQYF.

The chain is built from TRBV19 and TRBJ2-3; 7 nucleotides line up with TRBD1. The CDR3 has 14 residues. CDR1 is LNHDA, CDR2 SQIVND, per germline (reference sequence). V trimming: 4 bases; J trimming: 6 bases; junction bases outside the gene matches: 7. CDR3 sequence: CASSTKTGRDTQYF. CDR3 in DNA: TGTGCCAGTAGTACCAAGACAGGGCGGGATACGCAGTATTTT. The complete variable domain, with remaining parts taken from reference TRBV19 and TRBJ2-3, reads DGGITQSPKYLFRKEGQNVTLSCEQNLNHDAMYWYRQDPGQGLRLIYYSQIVNDFQKGDIAEGYSVSREKKESFPLTVTSAQKNPTAFYLCASSTKTGRDTQYFGPGTRLTVL.